The rows below give T cell receptor beta chains drawn from one sample of a study of patients and donors after allogeneic stem cell transplantation. TCRdb re-analysed the RT-PCR reads in MiXCR, keeping a single row per CDR3 protein. The sample has 410,000 or so distinct CDR3 sequences; 16% are singletons. Sequencing was done on a sample of blood, either unsorted or a sorted T cell fraction (not recorded which). These receptors were obtained from a human donor who was either an allogeneic HSCT recipient or a stem cell or donor lymphocyte infusion donor (not recorded which). It is not recorded whose cells these are; they may come from a transplant donor. CDR3s include the opening cysteine and the closing phenylalanine or tryptophan. A D gene is named only where the DNA matches it firmly. For some rows the clone size is stated as once, few or many, or as a class when expanded; others skip it.

clone_size: few
j_call: TRBJ2-6
v_call: TRBV19
d_call: .
cdr3_aa: CASSKGHSLSGANVLTF
cdr3_nt: TGTGCCAGTAGTAAGGGACACTCCCTATCTGGGGCCAACGTCCTGACTTTC

clone_size: .
j_call: TRBJ1-3
v_call: TRBV5-5
d_call: .
cdr3_aa: CASSLTGIFGNTIYF
cdr3_nt: TGTGCCAGCAGCTTGACAGGGATCTTTGGAAACACCATATATTTT

clone_size: .
j_call: TRBJ1-2
v_call: TRBV2
d_call: .
cdr3_aa: CASSETYQGSNYGYTF
cdr3_nt: TGTGCCAGCAGTGAAACGTACCAGGGGTCGAACTATGGCTACACCTTC

clone_size: few
j_call: TRBJ2-3
v_call: TRBV15
d_call: .
cdr3_aa: CATSRDPSYTDTQYF
cdr3_nt: TGTGCCACCAGCAGAGATCCCTCGTACACAGATACGCAGTATTTT

clone_size: few
j_call: TRBJ2-3
v_call: TRBV3-1
d_call: .
cdr3_aa: CASSQDRRDTQYF
cdr3_nt: TGTGCCAGCAGCCAAGATCGGAGAGATACGCAGTATTTT

clone_size: .
j_call: TRBJ1-1
v_call: TRBV20-1
d_call: .
cdr3_aa: CSAPKLMNTEAFF
cdr3_nt: TGCAGTGCCCCCAAACTCATGAACACTGAAGCTTTCTTT

clone_size: .
j_call: TRBJ2-7
v_call: TRBV6-1
d_call: TRBD2
cdr3_aa: CATQREAVPYEQYF
cdr3_nt: TGTGCCACCCAGCGGGAGGCAGTCCCCTACGAGCAGTACTTC

clone_size: .
j_call: TRBJ2-3
v_call: TRBV4-2
d_call: TRBD2
cdr3_aa: CASSPTSGYTDTQYF
cdr3_nt: TGTGCCAGCAGCCCGACTAGCGGATACACAGATACGCAGTATTTT

clone_size: .
j_call: TRBJ2-2
v_call: TRBV29-1
d_call: TRBD1
cdr3_aa: CSSPGDRGTGELFF
cdr3_nt: TGCAGCTCCCCGGGGGACAGGGGGACCGGGGAGCTGTTTTTT

clone_size: .
j_call: TRBJ2-5
v_call: TRBV12-3/TRBV12-4
d_call: TRBD2
cdr3_aa: CASSRAPLTSGRARETQYF
cdr3_nt: TGTGCCAGCAGCCGAGCCCCCCTGACTAGCGGGAGGGCCAGGGAGACCCAGTACTTC

clone_size: .
j_call: TRBJ2-5
v_call: TRBV7-2
d_call: .
cdr3_aa: CASSLVVAQETQYF
cdr3_nt: TGTGCCAGCAGCTTAGTCGTGGCCCAAGAGACCCAGTACTTC

clone_size: few
j_call: TRBJ2-2
v_call: TRBV6-2/TRBV6-3
d_call: TRBD2
cdr3_aa: CASSYFPRLAGGPRTGELFF
cdr3_nt: TGTGCCAGCAGTTACTTTCCGCGGCTAGCGGGAGGGCCGAGGACCGGGGAGCTGTTTTTT

clone_size: few
j_call: TRBJ2-3
v_call: TRBV11-3
d_call: TRBD2
cdr3_aa: CASSLVVGTSGTDTQYF
cdr3_nt: TGTGCCAGCAGCTTGGTCGTCGGGACTAGCGGCACAGATACGCAGTATTTT

clone_size: few
j_call: TRBJ2-7
v_call: TRBV2
d_call: .
cdr3_aa: CASRGTSPYEQYF
cdr3_nt: TGTGCCAGCAGGGGTACAAGTCCCTACGAGCAGTACTTC

clone_size: many
j_call: TRBJ2-7
v_call: TRBV29-1
d_call: .
cdr3_aa: CSVTLGLYEQYF
cdr3_nt: TGCAGCGTGACCCTGGGGCTGTACGAGCAGTACTTC

clone_size: .
j_call: TRBJ1-1
v_call: TRBV21-1
d_call: .
cdr3_aa: CASSIPGQGNTEAFF
cdr3_nt: TGTGCCAGCAGCATCCCGGGACAGGGCAACACTGAAGCTTTCTTT

clone_size: few
j_call: TRBJ2-7
v_call: TRBV25-1
d_call: .
cdr3_aa: CASSDSRRAVSEQYF
cdr3_nt: TGTGCCAGCAGTGATTCTCGTCGGGCCGTCTCCGAGCAGTACTTC

clone_size: .
j_call: TRBJ2-1
v_call: TRBV7-8
d_call: .
cdr3_aa: CASSLELSSYNEQFF
cdr3_nt: TGTGCCAGCAGCTTAGAGCTGAGCTCCTACAATGAGCAGTTCTTC